The T cell receptor (beta chain) described here comes from a study of blood T cell repertoires in COVID-19 (dated by TCRdb to 2018 to 2021). Notes on the research overall: The collaborator samples originated in the United States, Italy and Spain and spanned the acute and convalescent phases of COVID-19. The material from the prospective study consisted of cDNA or gDNA derived from T cells, B-cell-depleted T cells, or PBMCs. The dataset comprised deeply sampled blood TCRbeta repertoires from subjects exposed to, actively infected with, or recovered from COVID-19. The repertoires were released in a freely available public database intended as a resource for research on the immune response to SARS-CoV-2. The samples were drawn from two sources: the first 160 participants of the ongoing ImmuneRACE study, and fewer than 1,500 subjects contributed by 6 global collaborators. Nearly every sample came with metadata listing a de-identified subject ID, COVID-19 status, age in years and sex. HLA class I and class II types, where available, came from metadata supplied by the sample provider rather than from assay-based typing.

Comments on this clone: Its antigen is currently not known. No qualities accompany the bases; no much larger clone lies one base away.

General study outcomes and caveats: The amount of clinical and demographic metadata varied by source and participant and was provided uncurated.

TCRbeta CDR3 regions were amplified from genomic DNA using the immunoSEQ Assay, a bias-controlled multiplex PCR. From the authors' description of their analysis: The number of nucleated cells in each sample was estimated from the amplification of reference gene primers within the assay. To quantify the absolute abundance of each unique TCRbeta CDR3 rearrangement, sequence reads were collapsed and filtered. For each sample, productive Simpson clonality was calculated as the square root of Simpson's diversity index across productive rearrangements. TCRdb re-hosts the immuneACCESS table, in-frame sequences only. Its copies lack some clones; in the studies checked, an unresolved V gene accounts for under half of them, and the cause for the rest is not known. V, J and clone size reflect that table, while D and trimming were determined from the DNA. The sample table lists approximately 250,000 clones, around 84% of them with a count of one. The ten largest clones capture roughly 5% of the sample.

At one collaborating source in Seattle, patients were enrolled during active infection and were followed longitudinally through the course of disease. Whole blood was collected in K2EDTA tubes by collaborating institutions according to the institutions' own protocols. For TCRbeta analysis, collaborators shipped samples as frozen whole blood, isolated PBMCs, or DNA extracted from either of those sample types. The CDR3 goes from the cysteine to the phenylalanine over 16 residues. Only the CDR3 region is kept as DNA, spanning 48 bases read in frame from base 1. V sheds 4 bases and J sheds 0 bases, leaving 14 bases between their ends. CDR1 and CDR2 are drawn from the germline V gene (reference sequence): SGHKS, YYEKEE.

The chain couples TRBV5-5 to TRBJ1-5; tentative D gene TRBD1, with 5 bases matching. Sequencing used peripheral blood. The TCR was taken from a woman in her sixties with COVID-19, enrolled during active disease. At the DNA level, the sequence is TGTGCCAGCAGCGCCCTGGGGGGGTATAGCAATCAGCCCCAGCATTTT. Its translation is CASSALGGYSNQPQHF.